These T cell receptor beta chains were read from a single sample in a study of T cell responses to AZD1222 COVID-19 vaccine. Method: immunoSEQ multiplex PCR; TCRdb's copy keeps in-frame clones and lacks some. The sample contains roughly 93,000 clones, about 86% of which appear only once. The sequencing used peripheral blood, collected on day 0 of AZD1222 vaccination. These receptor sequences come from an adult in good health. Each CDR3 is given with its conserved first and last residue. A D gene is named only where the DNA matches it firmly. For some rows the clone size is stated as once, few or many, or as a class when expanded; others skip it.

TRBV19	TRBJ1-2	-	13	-	TGTGCCAGTAGTATGAAACTGAACTATGGCTACACCTTC	CASSMKLNYGYTF
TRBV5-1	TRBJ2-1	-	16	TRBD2	TGCGCCAGCAGGCTCCGACTAGCGGGGGCCTACAATGAGCAGTTCTTC	CASRLRLAGAYNEQFF
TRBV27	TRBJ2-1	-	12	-	TGTGCCAGCAGTTTCCGGGGGACTGAGCAGTTCTTC	CASSFRGTEQFF
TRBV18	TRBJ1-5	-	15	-	TGTGCCAGCTCACCGGGACGAGTACAGAATCAGCCCCAGCATTTT	CASSPGRVQNQPQHF
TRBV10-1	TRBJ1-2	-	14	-	TGCGCCAGCAGTGAGAGCCGGGGGAACTATGGCTACACCTTC	CASSESRGNYGYTF
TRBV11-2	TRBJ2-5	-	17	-	TGTGCCAGCAGCTTAGACCCTAGGGACCTCGTGGGGAAGACCCAGTACTTC	CASSLDPRDLVGKTQYF
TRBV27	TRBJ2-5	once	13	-	TGTGCCAGCAGCCCCAGGGTTAGGGAGACCCAGTACTTC	CASSPRVRETQYF
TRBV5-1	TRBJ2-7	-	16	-	TGCGCCAGCAGCCCACACCCCGACAGGACTTATGACGAGCAGTACTTC	CASSPHPDRTYDEQYF
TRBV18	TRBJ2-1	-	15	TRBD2	TGTGCCAGCTCGCTAGCGGGGAGCTCCTACAATGAGCAGTTCTTC	CASSLAGSSYNEQFF
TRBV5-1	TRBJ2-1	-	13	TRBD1	TGCGCCAGCAGCGCCCTACAGGGGAATGAGCAGTTCTTC	CASSALQGNEQFF
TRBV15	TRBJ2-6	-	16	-	TGTGCCACCAGCAGAGGGGTTGGGGCTGGGGCCAACGTCCTGACTTTC	CATSRGVGAGANVLTF
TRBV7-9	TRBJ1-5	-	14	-	TGTGCCAGCAGCCAAGGGGACGGTCATCAGCCCCAGCATTTT	CASSQGDGHQPQHF
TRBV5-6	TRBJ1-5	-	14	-	TGTGCCAGCAGCCAAGGACGGACCAATCAGCCCCAGCATTTT	CASSQGRTNQPQHF
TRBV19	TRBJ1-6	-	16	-	TGTGCCAGTAGTATAGAGAGTTCGGGGGTGAATTCACCCCTCCACTTT	CASSIESSGVNSPLHF
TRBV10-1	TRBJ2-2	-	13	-	TGCGCCAGCAGCCGCGACAACGTCGGGGAGCTGTTTTTT	CASSRDNVGELFF
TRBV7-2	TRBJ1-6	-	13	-	TGTGCCAGCACCGGGACGGCTAGTTCACCCCTCCACTTT	CASTGTASSPLHF
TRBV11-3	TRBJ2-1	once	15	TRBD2	TGTGCCAGCAGCTTAGGGACTAGCGGGACTTCCGCATTGGTCTTC	CASSLGTSGTSALVF
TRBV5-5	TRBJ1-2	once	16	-	TGTGCCAGCAGCCTGGGGGGGGCCGAAGCTAACTATGGCTACACCTTC	CASSLGGAEANYGYTF
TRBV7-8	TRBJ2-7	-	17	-	TGTGCCAGCAGGTTAGGCCCAAGGAGGGGTTCAGGCTACGAGCAGTACTTC	CASRLGPRRGSGYEQYF
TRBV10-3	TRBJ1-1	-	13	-	TGTGCCATCATGGAGACAGGGAACACTGAAGCTTTCTTT	CAIMETGNTEAFF
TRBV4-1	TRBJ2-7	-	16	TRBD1	TGCGCCAGCAGCCACTTACCGGGACAGGGAAGGAACGAGCAGTACTTC	CASSHLPGQGRNEQYF
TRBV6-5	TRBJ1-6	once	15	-	TGTGCCAGCAGACCCCCGGACGGGACCCATTCACCCCTCCACTTT	CASRPPDGTHSPLHF
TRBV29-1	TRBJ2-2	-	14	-	TGCAGCGTTGGAGGGAGATCGACCACCGGGGAGCTGTTTTTT	CSVGGRSTTGELFF
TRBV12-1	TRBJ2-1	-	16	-	-	CASSFAAGSSYNEQFF
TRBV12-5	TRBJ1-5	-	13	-	TGTGCTAGTGGTTTTTCGGGGGATCAGCCCCAGCATTTT	CASGFSGDQPQHF
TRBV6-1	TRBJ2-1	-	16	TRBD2	TGTGCCAGCAGTGAAGGCTCTAGCGGGAGGGGCAATGAGCAGTTCTTC	CASSEGSSGRGNEQFF
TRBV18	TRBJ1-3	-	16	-	TGTGCCAGCTCACCACAAGAAGGAGGGACTGGAAACACCATATATTTT	CASSPQEGGTGNTIYF
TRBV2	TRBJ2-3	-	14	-	TGTGCCAGCATCCGTCAAGACTATAGAGATACGCAGTATTTT	CASIRQDYRDTQYF
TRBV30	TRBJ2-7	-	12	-	TGTGCCTGGGCGGCCGCGAGTTACGAGCAGTACTTC	CAWAAASYEQYF
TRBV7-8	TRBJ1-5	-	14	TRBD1	TGTGCCAGCAGCATGACAGGGAAACGACAGCCCCAGCATTTT	CASSMTGKRQPQHF
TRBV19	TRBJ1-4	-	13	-	TGTGCCAGCCGGTTACCAACTAATGAAAAACTGTTTTTT	CASRLPTNEKLFF
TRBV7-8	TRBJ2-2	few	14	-	TGTGCCAGCAGCCTAGTTAGGGGAACCGGGGAGCTGTTTTTT	CASSLVRGTGELFF
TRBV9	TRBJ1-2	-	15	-	TGTGCCAGCAGCGTAGGATGGGGGACGAACTATGGCTACACCTTC	CASSVGWGTNYGYTF